This T cell receptor beta chain is drawn from a study of neurological immune-mediated disorders (dated 2019 in TCRdb). Regarding the study in general: Of the roughly 35 multiple sclerosis patients, approximately 31 had relapsing-remitting MS and 3 had secondary progressive MS. The study compared peripheral blood TCR-beta repertoires of HTLV-I-associated myelopathy (HAM/TSP) patients, multiple sclerosis patients and healthy controls using UMI-based sequencing. The approximately 100 TCR-beta libraries included longitudinal samples, technical triplicates and paired sorted CD4+ and CD8+ T-cell subsets alongside PBMC samples. The cohort included 60 to 75 subjects: roughly 14 with HAM/TSP, some 35 with multiple sclerosis, and roughly 20 healthy controls.

Unsorted PBMC libraries were generated from 2 million PBMCs stored in RNAlater at -80 °C until RNA extraction. Multiple sclerosis patients were enrolled in a US clinical protocol under which disease progression was evaluated by magnetic resonance imaging. Peripheral blood was subjected to Ficoll-Hypaque density gradient centrifugation to isolate PBMCs, which were then cryopreserved in liquid nitrogen. This clonotype was detected many times. Its binding antigen is unknown. Base qualities were left out, and no much larger clone turns up one base away. Beyond this particular receptor, the publication reports: The MS cluster showed no association with clinical or MRI features, and the authors stated that larger cohorts are needed. Expanded clones from different subjects shared no identical CDR3 amino acid sequences, which suggests that TCR-beta repertoires were private in all groups. TCR clonal expansion was greatest in HAM/TSP patients and smallest in MS patients, who ranked below even healthy controls. Phylogenetic analysis grouped repertoires from 18 of 34 MS patients into a cluster of related CDR3 sequences, suggesting a possible repertoire-level signature.

Reading the germline V gene gives CDR1 SGHDT and CDR2 YYEEEE. V is reduced by 9 bases and J by 4 bases, leaving a spacing of 14 bases between them. The CDR3 spans 13 residues, from the cysteine through the phenylalanine. The entry retains the CDR3 DNA only, 39 bases that are in frame from base 1. To synthesize cDNA, template-switch 5'RACE was performed with a primer carrying a 10-nucleotide random unique molecular identifier so that each TCR transcript was tagged. Every sequencing run yielded over 160 million TCR-beta sequences covering 15-18 subjects. Total RNA was extracted with the RNeasy kit. The KAPA Real-time Library Amplification kit was used to amplify TCR-beta VDJ regions with primers targeting the TCR constant region and the 5'RACE anchor. A first PCR added sample indexes and Illumina adaptors, after which a second PCR increased the library yield. The roughly 650 bp TCR product was size-selected on a 2% E-gel SizeSelection system after Ampure bead purification. Before pooling, library quality was assessed on a Bioanalyzer, concentration was determined with Qubit, and library quantification was performed with the Kapa Library Quantification kit. Paired-end 2 x 150 bp sequencing of the libraries was performed on an Illumina HiSeq 2500. To increase sequence diversity, 25-30% phiX was spiked into each library pool. As for the original processing: The UMI-based MiGEC pipeline processed quality-filtered reads and removed over 85% of raw TCR sequences during error correction. VDJ genes were aligned to IMGT germline references, and each clonotype was defined by a unique CDR3 amino acid sequence together with V-J genes. Clonal expansion, Shannon diversity, and CDR3 relatedness (CalcPairwiseDistances, ClusterSamples) were evaluated with VDJtools, and phylogenetic trees were built with CLCbio workbench. Expanded clones were defined as having at least 8 unique UMIs, based on coefficient-of-variation modelling across technical triplicates. Using fastp trimming at Q25 and MiXCR clonotype assembly, TCRdb reanalyzed the public sequencing data and kept in-frame beta chains. Each entry is one CDR3 protein sequence, shown with its most common DNA and genes. V and J calls and clone size were set by TCRdb, not the authors. The sample table contains 55,000 to 85,000 distinct CDR3 sequences; only one count was recorded for more than 3% of them. Jointly, the top ten make up 5.2% of the sample.

This sequence uses TRBV5-6 and TRBJ2-1, with TRBD2 as a weak D call on 5 bases. The sequence derives from a woman between 45 and 60 years old with multiple sclerosis. Material for sequencing was PBMCs. The bases read TGTGCCACGCAGTATGGAGGATACAATGAGCAGTTCTTC. Its coded protein is CATQYGGYNEQFF.